The T cell receptor beta chain under discussion was sequenced for a study of blood T cell repertoires in COVID-19. Overall study: The origin of the acute and convalescent COVID-19 samples was the United States, Italy and Spain. From T cells, B-cell-depleted T cells, or PBMCs came the material, which was cDNA or gDNA.

Methods used by the authors: It was from reference gene primer amplification that nucleated cell counts were estimated. Generated by immunoSEQ multiplex PCR, the TCRdb table keeps only in-frame clones and is missing some. V and J calls and clone size are copied from that table; D and trimming were computed from the DNA. The table shows roughly 80,000 clones, with roughly 80% occurring only once. V dropped 2 bases and J dropped 7 bases, with 6 bases sitting between them. Germline values: CDR1 SEHNR, CDR2 FQNEAQ (reference sequence). CDR3 length: 12 residues. V and J are TRBV7-9 and TRBJ1-5, with D hard to call. The sample was peripheral blood. This receptor was taken from a man aged 80 or over with acute or convalescent COVID-19. CDR3 nucleotide sequence: TGTGCCAGCAGCTTAAGAGAACAGCCCCAGCATTTT. It translates to CASSLREQPQHF.